Reported below is one TCR beta chain. Its antigen is undetermined. Trimming at V came to 6 bases and at J to 10 bases, leaving 1 base not matched to a gene. The germline V gene has CDR1 LNHDA and CDR2 SQIVND (reference sequence). This CDR3 has 11 residues. The sample comes from a study of cytotoxic CD8 clonotypes in ibrutinib-treated CLL. Looking at the study overall: Responses: about 25 partial, 2 complete; after median around 70 months, about 15 stayed remitted, around 12 progressed. Response samples were obtained once patients had received a median 12 months of treatment, range 6 to 36. The study, taken as a whole, reports: The clonality rise at ibrutinib response reflected private clonotype expansion. A rise in clonality was seen at ibrutinib response, and a fall back toward baseline was seen at progression.

Profiled with immunoSEQ multiplex PCR; TCRdb holds only in-frame clones, not every one. The repertoire holds 110,000 to 150,000 clones, about three quarters seen once, with around 4.9% in the top ten. V gene TRBV19 combines with J gene TRBJ2-1; the match to TRBD2 covers 9 bases. Sequencing was performed on PBMCs, taken after 24 months of ibrutinib treatment. This TCR was recovered from a human donor with chronic lymphocytic leukemia. The CDR3 coding sequence is TGTGCCAGTAGGCGGGGGGGCGAGCAGTTCTTC. Encoded protein: CASRRGGEQFF. The variable domain in full, with the rest retrieved from reference TRBV19 and TRBJ2-1, is DGGITQSPKYLFRKEGQNVTLSCEQNLNHDAMYWYRQDPGQGLRLIYYSQIVNDFQKGDIAEGYSVSREKKESFPLTVTSAQKNPTAFYLCASRRGGEQFFGPGTRLTVL.